The rows below give T cell receptor beta chains drawn from one sample of a study of Ad26.COV2.S vaccination and SARS-CoV-2 variants. TCRdb's copy holds only in-frame clones and misses some; the assay was immunoSEQ multiplex PCR. The sample includes 250,000 or so clones, about 83% of them seen just once. The sample was peripheral blood, taken in a trial of Ad26.COV2.S vaccine versus placebo. Receptor source: a person between 18 and 59 years old who received the Ad26.COV2.S COVID-19 vaccine or a placebo. CDR3s include the opening cysteine and the closing phenylalanine or tryptophan.

>TRBV5-1
CASSLSQAKNIQYF
>TRBV4-2
CASSQGSGVGYEQYF
>TRBV24-1
CATSESITGELFF
>TRBV15
CATSRGLARSYNEQFF
>TRBV19
CASSRYTDTQYF
>TRBV4-1
CASSQLPHGASYTF
>TRBV27
CASSLRMNQPQHF
>TRBV30
CAWRSIAGGSDTQYF
>TRBV15
CATSMGQGVNSPLHF
>TRBV4-3
CASSQDPGRNQPQHF
>TRBV29-1
CSVKEGTGELFF
>TRBV24-1
CATSDGGRRETQYF
>TRBV6-1
CASSEATATNEKLFF
>TRBV6-1
CASSEAGTVEAFF
>TRBV19
CASSFEGGVSGANVLTF
>TRBV5-6
CASSLAAVNQPQHF
>TRBV7-2
CASGRGSGRDKNIQYF
>TRBV21-1
CASSPPGPNYGYTF
>TRBV4-3
CASSQDARGSRELFF
>TRBV14
CASSQLRRLAGESTDTQYF
>TRBV7-6
CASSSQFRGQYTIYF
>TRBV19
CASRFGKINYGYTF
>TRBV10-3
CAIRAGGDYEQFF
>TRBV5-1
CASSLWGGDEKLFF
>TRBV3-1/TRBV3-2
CASSPRDRGPGANVLTF
>TRBV7-9
CASRSGPGLANYGYTF
>TRBV19
CASSIRGLKPQHF
>TRBV6-2/TRBV6-3
CASSYHSGRARNEQFF
>TRBV7-8
CASSSSVGRGRTEAFF
>TRBV2
CASSLNVGQVKPQHF
>TRBV3-1/TRBV3-2
CASSSPGQGAEAFF
>TRBV9
CASSVGGQSLNEQFF
>TRBV9
CASSRVGSSGNTIYF
>TRBV25-1
CASSDPQRQGYEQYF
>TRBV6-5
CASSYVTGGGEAFF
>TRBV19
CASSIGKSGPYNEQFF
>TRBV4-3
CASSQDLGEDNTEAFF
>TRBV30
CAWSPYQGAFSGNTIYF
>TRBV28
CASSYTGGGEKLFF
>TRBV21-1
CVIDSNGRGALNQPQHF
>TRBV19
CASSIPRGETQYF
>TRBV6-5
CASRRISYNEQFF
>TRBV19
CASSPTPGQRNSPLHF
>TRBV3-1/TRBV3-2
CASSQKLGAKSSYNSPLHF
>TRBV4-3
CASSQRSGTDLIRTF